Below are 23 T cell receptor beta chains sequenced from a single sample in a study of cytomegalovirus exposure and HLA in healthy donors. PCR involved 60 Vbeta and 13 Jbeta primers. Sequencing was performed with immunoSEQ multiplex PCR; in TCRdb, only in-frame clones are kept and a portion is missing. Of about 130,000 clones in the sample, 73% were seen once. Sequencing used PBMCs. The origin of the receptors is a man aged 55-75 years in good health and CMV-seropositive.

The rearrangement links TRBV11-1 to TRBJ2-3; D is possibly TRBD2 (6 bases). Germline assignment: CDR1 SGHAT and CDR2 FQDESV (reference sequence). Trimming took off 5 bases at V and 6 bases at J, with 18 bases between the two ends. This CDR3 has 15 residues. The CDR3 DNA reads TGTGCCAGCAGCCCGTCCCCACTAGCAGGGGATACGCAGTATTTT. Protein: CASSPSPLAGDTQYF.

CDR3 in DNA: TGTGCCATCAGCAAATTAGCGGGGGGGACCTCCTACAATGAGCAGTTCTTC. Protein: CAISKLAGGTSYNEQFF. The chain employs TRBV10-3 and TRBJ2-1, with 11 bases matching TRBD2. CDR3 length: 17 residues. V lost 6 bases and J lost 0; bases outside the gene matches: 7. Germline-derived CDR1 and CDR2 are ENHRY and SYGVKD.

The J gene is TRBJ2-7, the V gene TRBV7-3, with D tentatively TRBD1 (6 bases). The germline V and J ends were trimmed by 1 base and 6 bases, with 10 bases remaining between them. From germline, CDR1 is SGHTA and CDR2 FQGTGA. The CDR3 extends over 13 amino acids. For the CDR3, the DNA is TGTGCCAGCAGCTTAAAGATGGACAGCGAGCAGTACTTC. It specifies CASSLKMDSEQYF.

This chain links TRBV5-4 with TRBJ1-5, with no clear D. The CDR3 loop spans 17 amino acids. Germline V gene data show CDR1 as SGHNT and CDR2 as YYREEE (reference sequence). V was clipped by 0 bases and J by 0 bases, with 13 bases between them. The CDR3 is CASSLGGGGYSNQPQHF. The CDR3 region has the DNA TGTGCCAGCAGCTTGGGAGGCGGCGGTTATAGCAATCAGCCCCAGCATTTT.

The chain has TRBV27 and TRBJ2-7; 8 nucleotides line up with TRBD1. The V segment lost 0 bases and the J segment 6 bases; nucleotides outside the gene matches: 10. Germline V lookup: CDR1 MNHEY, CDR2 SMNVEV (reference sequence). The CDR3 covers 16 residues. In DNA form, the CDR3 reads TGTGCCAGCAGTTTATCGTTAGGGCAGGGGGCGGGCGAGCAGTACTTC. This sequence encodes CASSLSLGQGAGEQYF.

This clone was seen a handful of times. In DNA form, the CDR3 reads TGTGCCAGTAGGAGGGAATCCAATGAAAAACTGTTTTTT. Its translation: CASRRESNEKLFF. The genes are TRBV19 and TRBJ1-4; D gene unclear. The CDR3 has 13 amino acids. Trimming left V 6 bases short and J 5 bases short, with 10 bases between. CDR1 and CDR2 (germline): LNHDA, SQIVND (reference sequence). Drawing the rest from reference TRBV19 and TRBJ1-4, the complete variable domain is DGGITQSPKYLFRKEGQNVTLSCEQNLNHDAMYWYRQDPGQGLRLIYYSQIVNDFQKGDIAEGYSVSREKKESFPLTVTSAQKNPTAFYLCASRRESNEKLFFGSGTQLSVL.

A remark on this clone: One end of the junction does not line up with germline, which may come from a read error. The gene calls are TRBV7-7 and TRBJ2-1; the match to TRBD2 covers 9 bases. This CDR3 contains 15 residues. Germline V lookup: CDR1 SSHAT, CDR2 FNYEAQ (reference sequence). The CDR3 is CASSSSGGSYNEQFF. The CDR3 DNA follows: TGTGCTAGCAGCTCAAGCGGGGGGTCCTACAATGAGCAGTTCTTC.

This clone was detected only a few times. This chain uses TRBV28 with TRBJ1-1; 9 bases agree with TRBD1. Unmatched junction bases numbered 10, after V lost 3 bases and J lost 5 bases. CDR1 is MDHEN, CDR2 SYDVKM, per germline. This CDR3 region has 16 residues. The CDR3 loop is CASSFFPVTGGTEAFF. In nucleotides, the CDR3 is TGTGCCAGCAGTTTCTTTCCGGTGACAGGGGGGACTGAAGCTTTCTTT.

CDR3 sequence: CASTQTGGFDTQYF. As DNA, the CDR3 is TGTGCCAGCACCCAGACAGGGGGGTTTGATACGCAGTATTTT. V and J are TRBV6-5 and TRBJ2-3, with 9 bases that match TRBD1. V gave up 7 bases and J gave up 6 bases; unmatched junction bases: 8. CDR1 and CDR2 (germline): MNHEY, SVGAGI. CDR3 length: 14 residues.

The chain is built from TRBV16 and TRBJ2-7, with TRBD1 identical over 9 bases. Losses at the gene ends were 3 bases for V and 7 bases for J; bases not matched to a gene: 4. In germline, CDR1 is KGHSY, CDR2 FQNENV. The CDR3 has 13 residues. The CDR3 region is CASSQDRGGEQYF. CDR3 DNA sequence: TGTGCCAGCAGCCAGGACAGGGGAGGTGAGCAGTACTTC. Full variable domain (remainder filled in from reference TRBV16 and TRBJ2-7): GEEVAQTPKHLVRGEGQKAKLYCAPIKGHSYVFWYQQVLKNEFKFLISFQNENVFDETGMPKERFSAKCLPNSPCSLEIQATKLEDSAVYFCASSQDRGGEQYFGPGTRLTVT.

V usage is TRBV2 and J usage is TRBJ1-6; D is unclear. Trimming pared 8 bases from V and 0 bases from J, leaving 8 bases between. Germline V lookup: CDR1 SNHLY, CDR2 FYNNEI. The CDR3 is 14 residues long. CDR3 in amino acids: CASRLGSYNSPLHF. The CDR3 bases are TGTGCCAGCCGCCTCGGCTCCTATAATTCACCCCTCCACTTT.

The chain has TRBV29-1 and TRBJ2-5; D not resolved. Trimming took off 3 bases at V and 7 bases at J, with 12 bases between the two ends. This CDR3 is built from 12 residues. Germline V gene data show CDR1 as SQVTM and CDR2 as ANQGSEA. In nucleotides, the CDR3 is TGCAGCGTTGATATGGCCCCCCCGACCCAGTACTTC. It yields the protein CSVDMAPPTQYF. Drawing the rest from reference TRBV29-1 and TRBJ2-5, the complete variable domain is SAVISQKPSRDICQRGTSLTIQCQVDSQVTMMFWYRQQPGQSLTLIATANQGSEATYESGFVIDKFPISRPNLTFSTLTVSNMSPEDSSIYLCSVDMAPPTQYFGPGTRLLVL.

The J gene is TRBJ2-3, the V gene TRBV2; possible D gene TRBD2, 5 bases. V was trimmed by 4 bases and J by 6 bases, leaving 11 bases between them. The CDR3 is 13 amino acids. Germline values: CDR1 SNHLY, CDR2 FYNNEI. This CDR3 reads CASSGRTGDTQYF. CDR3 nucleotides: TGTGCCAGCAGTGGGCGGACGGGGGATACGCAGTATTTT.

The chain recombines TRBV6-1 with TRBJ2-2; 7 bases line up with TRBD1. V lost 4 bases and J lost 7; bases outside the gene matches: 6. Per the germline V gene, CDR1 is MNHNS and CDR2 is SASEGT. This CDR3 contains 14 residues. The CDR3 DNA sequence: TGTGCCAGCAGTGGAAGGGGGCTGGACGGGGAGCTGTTTTTT. This encodes CASSGRGLDGELFF.

This clone was seen a few times. The chain combines TRBV27 with TRBJ2-4; a possible D gene is TRBD2 (5 bases). The germline CDR1 and CDR2 sequences are MNHEY and SMNVEV (reference sequence). This CDR3 spans 14 amino acids. The V gene lost 6 bases and the J gene lost 7 bases, with 16 bases spanning the gap. The CDR3 DNA reads as TGTGCCAGCAGGAAGGGATTTCCGGGGAACATTCAGTACTTC. Translating it yields CASRKGFPGNIQYF.

This chain links TRBV5-4 with TRBJ2-3; TRBD2 matches 8 bases. With 3 bases clipped from V and 5 bases from J, the junction kept 8 bases outside the gene matches. This CDR3 region has 15 residues. Germline CDR1 is SGHNT and CDR2 is YYREEE (reference sequence). The CDR3 loop reads CASSWQAGGGDTQYF. The CDR3 coding sequence is TGTGCCAGCAGCTGGCAGGCGGGGGGCGGAGATACGCAGTATTTT.

This chain joins TRBV10-3 and TRBJ2-1, with 11 bases identical to TRBD2. The CDR3 extends over 16 amino acids. CDR1 is ENHRY and CDR2 is SYGVKD in the germline V gene. Trimming cost V 8 bases and J 2 bases; bases outside gene matches: 8. CDR3 amino acids: CAIGTSGGITYNEQFF. For the CDR3, the DNA is TGTGCCATCGGAACTAGCGGGGGTATAACCTACAATGAGCAGTTCTTC.

In its sample, this clone was seen a few times. The rearrangement uses TRBV19 and TRBJ2-3; 12 bases agree with TRBD2. Trimming at V came to 5 bases and at J to 4 bases, leaving 4 bases not matched to a gene. CDR1 is LNHDA and CDR2 is SQIVND in the germline V gene (reference sequence). This CDR3 spans 15 amino acids. The CDR3 DNA sequence: TGTGCCAGTAGTTTATCTAGCGGGGGGGCAGATACGCAGTATTTT. Its protein is CASSLSSGGADTQYF.

The CDR3 loop is CASHERVAGANVLTF. CDR3 in DNA: TGTGCCAGCCACGAACGGGTGGCCGGGGCCAACGTCCTGACTTTC. The chain uses TRBV6-1 and TRBJ2-6; D not certain. With 8 bases removed from V and 4 bases from J, the gap between germline ends came to 15 bases. CDR3 length equals 15 residues. Germline V gene lookup returns CDR1 MNHNS and CDR2 SASEGT.

The genes are TRBV19 and TRBJ2-7; TRBD1 aligns across 7 bases. The CDR3 consists of 16 residues. V lost 5 bases to trimming and J lost 2 bases; unmatched junction nucleotides: 12. In germline, CDR1 is LNHDA, CDR2 SQIVND (reference sequence). The CDR3 coding sequence is TGTGCCAGTAGTCCCCGAAACAGGGGAAAGACCTACGAGCAGTACTTC. Translation: CASSPRNRGKTYEQYF.

The rearrangement uses TRBV2 and TRBJ2-5; TRBD2 aligns across 7 bases. The CDR3 is made up of 15 amino acids. Germline CDR1 SNHLY, CDR2 FYNNEI. V gave up 7 bases and J gave up 1 base; unmatched junction bases: 9. The chain's CDR3 is CASTQAGFPQETQYF. The CDR3 DNA reads TGTGCCAGCACCCAAGCGGGGTTTCCCCAAGAGACCCAGTACTTC.

This clone was counted once. This chain uses TRBV19 with TRBJ2-3; 14 bases line up with TRBD2. CDR1 is LNHDA, CDR2 SQIVND, per germline (reference sequence). The V gene end was trimmed by 3 bases and the J gene end by 2 bases; junction bases not matched to a gene: 4. The CDR3 length is 17 residues. The CDR3 spells CASSIRGLAGVTDTQYF. The CDR3 coding sequence is TGTGCCAGTAGTATTCGGGGACTAGCGGGGGTCACAGATACGCAGTATTTT. Supplemented by reference TRBV19 and TRBJ2-3, the full variable domain reads DGGITQSPKYLFRKEGQNVTLSCEQNLNHDAMYWYRQDPGQGLRLIYYSQIVNDFQKGDIAEGYSVSREKKESFPLTVTSAQKNPTAFYLCASSIRGLAGVTDTQYFGPGTRLTVL.

J is TRBJ2-5 and V is TRBV19; 8 bases fit TRBD2. The CDR3 contains 15 residues. Trimming took 3 bases from V and 1 from J; bases not matched to a gene: 4. From germline, CDR1 is LNHDA and CDR2 SQIVND (reference sequence). The CDR3 reads CASSIRRGAQETQYF. The CDR3 nucleotides read TGTGCCAGTAGTATCCGGCGGGGGGCCCAAGAGACCCAGTACTTC.